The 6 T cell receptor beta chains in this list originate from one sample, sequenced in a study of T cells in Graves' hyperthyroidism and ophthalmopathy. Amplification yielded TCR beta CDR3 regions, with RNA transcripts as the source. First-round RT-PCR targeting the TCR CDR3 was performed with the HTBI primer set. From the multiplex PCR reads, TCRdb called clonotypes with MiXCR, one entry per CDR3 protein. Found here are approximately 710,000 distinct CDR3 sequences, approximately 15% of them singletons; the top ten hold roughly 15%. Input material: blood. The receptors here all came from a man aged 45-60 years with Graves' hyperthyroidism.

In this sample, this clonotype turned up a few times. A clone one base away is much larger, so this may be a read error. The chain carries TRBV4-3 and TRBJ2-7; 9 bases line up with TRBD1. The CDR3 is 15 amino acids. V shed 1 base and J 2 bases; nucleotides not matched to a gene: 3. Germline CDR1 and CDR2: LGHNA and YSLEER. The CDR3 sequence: CASSQAGTGTYEQYF. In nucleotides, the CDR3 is TGCGCCAGCAGCCAAGCCGGGACAGGGACCTACGAGCAGTACTTC.

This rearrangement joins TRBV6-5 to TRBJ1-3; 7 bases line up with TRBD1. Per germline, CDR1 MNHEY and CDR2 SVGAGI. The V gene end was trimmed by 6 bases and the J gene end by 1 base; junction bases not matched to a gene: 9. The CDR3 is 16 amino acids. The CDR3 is CASRITGQRSGNTIYF. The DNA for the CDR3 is TGTGCCAGCAGGATTACGGGACAGAGATCTGGAAACACCATATATTTT.

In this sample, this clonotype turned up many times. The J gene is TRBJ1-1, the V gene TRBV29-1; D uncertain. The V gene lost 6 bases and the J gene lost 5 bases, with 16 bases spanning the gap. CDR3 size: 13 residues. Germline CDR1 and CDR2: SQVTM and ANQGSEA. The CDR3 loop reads CSVAGVSDTEAFF. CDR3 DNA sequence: TGCAGCGTAGCGGGAGTATCGGATACTGAAGCTTTCTTT.

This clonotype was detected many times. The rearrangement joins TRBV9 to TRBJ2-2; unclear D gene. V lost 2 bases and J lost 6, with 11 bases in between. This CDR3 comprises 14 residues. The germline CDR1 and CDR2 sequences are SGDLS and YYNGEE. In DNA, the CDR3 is TGTGCCAGCAGCGTTGGTTCGGGCGCCGGGGAGCTGTTTTTT. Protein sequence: CASSVGSGAGELFF.

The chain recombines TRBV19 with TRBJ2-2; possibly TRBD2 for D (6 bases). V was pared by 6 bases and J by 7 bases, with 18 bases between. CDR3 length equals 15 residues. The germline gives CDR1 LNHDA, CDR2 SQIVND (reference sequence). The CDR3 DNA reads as TGTGCCAGTAGGGGTGGAGGGGTGTCAAGCGGGGAGCTGTTTTTT. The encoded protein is CASRGGGVSSGELFF.

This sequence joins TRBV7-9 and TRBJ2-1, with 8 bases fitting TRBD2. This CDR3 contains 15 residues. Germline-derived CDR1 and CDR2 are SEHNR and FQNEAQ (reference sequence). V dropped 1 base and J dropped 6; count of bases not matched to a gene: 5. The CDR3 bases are TGTGCCAGCAGCTTAGTCTTAGCGGGAACCAATGAGCAGTTCTTC. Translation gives CASSLVLAGTNEQFF.